This T cell receptor (beta chain) was sequenced during a study of CD8+ T cells in alopecia areata. As regards this clone: The antigen remains unidentified.

Study-wide results and caveats: Since there was just one nonresponder, nobody can yet say how baseline CD8+ expansion ties to response.

CDR3 size: 13 residues. V lost 0 bases to trimming and J lost 4 bases, with 9 bases between them. Germline assignment: CDR1 GTSNPN and CDR2 SVGIG (reference sequence). Treatment given: oral pan-JAK inhibitor, 5-10 mg twice daily. RNA, once extracted, was reverse transcribed into cDNA for use as the sequencing template. Here immunoSEQ multiplex PCR was the method, and the copy in TCRdb shows in-frame clones only, minus some. The sample comprises about 200,000 clones, less than 70% of which are singletons, and approximately 1.3% rests with the top ten. The rearrangement uses TRBV30 and TRBJ1-2; no reliable D call. Sample: CD4+ T cells sorted from blood, taken between weeks 47 and 50, from a patient treated with tofacitinib. The sequence came from a human donor with alopecia areata. The CDR3 DNA is TGTGCCTGGAGTGTATCGACGGGCTATGGCTACACCTTC. Translating gives CAWSVSTGYGYTF.